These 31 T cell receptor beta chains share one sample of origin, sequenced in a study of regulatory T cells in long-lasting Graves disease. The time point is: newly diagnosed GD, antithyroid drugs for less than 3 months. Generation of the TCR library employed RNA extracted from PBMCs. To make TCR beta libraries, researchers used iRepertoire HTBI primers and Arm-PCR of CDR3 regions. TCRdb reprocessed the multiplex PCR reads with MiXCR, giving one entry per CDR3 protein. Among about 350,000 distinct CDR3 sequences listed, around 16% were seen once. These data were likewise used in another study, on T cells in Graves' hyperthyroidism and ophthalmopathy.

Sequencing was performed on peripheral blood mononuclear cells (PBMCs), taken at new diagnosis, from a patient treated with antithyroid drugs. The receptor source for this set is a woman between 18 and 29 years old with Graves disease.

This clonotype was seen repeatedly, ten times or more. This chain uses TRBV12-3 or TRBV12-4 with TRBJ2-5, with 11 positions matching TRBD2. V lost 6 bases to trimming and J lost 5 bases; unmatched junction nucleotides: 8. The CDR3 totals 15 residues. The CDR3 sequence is CASSRSGRVFETQYF. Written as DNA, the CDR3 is TGTGCCAGCAGCCGTAGCGGGAGGGTATTCGAGACCCAGTACTTC.

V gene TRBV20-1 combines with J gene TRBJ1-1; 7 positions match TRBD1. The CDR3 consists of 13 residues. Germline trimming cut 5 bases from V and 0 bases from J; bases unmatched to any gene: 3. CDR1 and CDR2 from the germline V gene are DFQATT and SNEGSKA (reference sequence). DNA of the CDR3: TGCAGTGCTCCGACAGGGCTGAACACTGAAGCTTTCTTT. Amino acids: CSAPTGLNTEAFF.

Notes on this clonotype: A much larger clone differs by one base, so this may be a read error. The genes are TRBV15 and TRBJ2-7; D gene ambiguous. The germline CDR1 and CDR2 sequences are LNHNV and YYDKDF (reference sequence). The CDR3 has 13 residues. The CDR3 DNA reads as TGTCCCACCAAACTGACCTGGTCCTACGAGCAGTACTTC. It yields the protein CPTKLTWSYEQYF.

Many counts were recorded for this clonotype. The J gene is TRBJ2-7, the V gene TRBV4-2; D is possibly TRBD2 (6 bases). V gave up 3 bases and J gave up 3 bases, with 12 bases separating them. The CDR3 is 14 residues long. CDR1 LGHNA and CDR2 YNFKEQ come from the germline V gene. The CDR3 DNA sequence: TGTGCCAGCAGCCAGACGGGAGTTCACTACGAGCAGTACTTC. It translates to CASSQTGVHYEQYF.

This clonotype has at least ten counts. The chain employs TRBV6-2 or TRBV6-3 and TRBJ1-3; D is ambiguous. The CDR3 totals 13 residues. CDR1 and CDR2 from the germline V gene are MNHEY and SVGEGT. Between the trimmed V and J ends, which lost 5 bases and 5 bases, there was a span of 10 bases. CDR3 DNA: TGTGCCAGCAGTGACGGACTACGAAACACCATATATTTT. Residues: CASSDGLRNTIYF.

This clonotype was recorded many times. CDR3 DNA: TGTGCCATCAGTGAGTCGGGACAGAGTTTTGAGCAGTTCTTC. Amino acids: CAISESGQSFEQFF. The rearrangement uses TRBV10-3 and TRBJ2-1, with 7 nucleotides matching TRBD1. The junction had 5 bases not matched to a gene; V was cut back by 0 bases and J by 9 bases. From germline, CDR1 is ENHRY and CDR2 SYGVKD. This CDR3 spans 14 amino acids.

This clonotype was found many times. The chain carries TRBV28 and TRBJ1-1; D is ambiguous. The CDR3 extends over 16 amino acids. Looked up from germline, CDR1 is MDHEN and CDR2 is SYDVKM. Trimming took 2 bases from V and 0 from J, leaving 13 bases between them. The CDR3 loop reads CASSLTPTGMNTEAFF. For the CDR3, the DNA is TGTGCCAGCAGTTTAACACCCACTGGGATGAACACTGAAGCTTTCTTT.

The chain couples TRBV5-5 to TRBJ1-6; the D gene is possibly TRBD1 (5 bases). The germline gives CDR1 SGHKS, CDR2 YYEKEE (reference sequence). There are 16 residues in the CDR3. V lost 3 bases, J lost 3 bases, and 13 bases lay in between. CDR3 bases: TGTGCCAGCAGCTCCCAATCAGGGAACTATAATTCACCCCTCCACTTT. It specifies CASSSQSGNYNSPLHF.

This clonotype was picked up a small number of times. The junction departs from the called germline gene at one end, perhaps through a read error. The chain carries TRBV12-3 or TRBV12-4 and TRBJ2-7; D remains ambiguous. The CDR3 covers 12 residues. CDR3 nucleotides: TGTGCCAGCAGTTTAGGTCTTTACGAGCGGTACTTC. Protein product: CASSLGLYERYF.

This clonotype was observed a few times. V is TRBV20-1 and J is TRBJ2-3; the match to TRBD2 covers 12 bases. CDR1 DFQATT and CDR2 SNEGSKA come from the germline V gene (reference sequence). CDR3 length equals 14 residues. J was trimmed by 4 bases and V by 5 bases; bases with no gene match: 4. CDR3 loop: CSAATSGSPDTQYF. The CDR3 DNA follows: TGCAGTGCTGCGACTAGCGGGAGCCCAGATACGCAGTATTTT.

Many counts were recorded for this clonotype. The chain's CDR3 is CASSLVPGRAYNEQFF. The CDR3 nucleotides read TGCGCCAGCAGCTTGGTGCCTGGGAGGGCCTACAATGAGCAGTTCTTC. V gene TRBV5-1 combines with J gene TRBJ2-1, with TRBD2 matching over 7 bases. The CDR3 totals 16 residues. Germline-derived CDR1 and CDR2 are SGHRS and YFSETQ. V trimming: 0 bases; J trimming: 2 bases; junction bases outside the gene matches: 5.

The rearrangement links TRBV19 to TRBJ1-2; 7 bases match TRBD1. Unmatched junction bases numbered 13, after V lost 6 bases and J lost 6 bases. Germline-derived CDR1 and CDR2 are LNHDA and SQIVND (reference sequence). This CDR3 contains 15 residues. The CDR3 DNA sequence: TGTGCCAGTAGGACGAATCGGGACAGCCCGCATGGCTACACCTTC. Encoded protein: CASRTNRDSPHGYTF.

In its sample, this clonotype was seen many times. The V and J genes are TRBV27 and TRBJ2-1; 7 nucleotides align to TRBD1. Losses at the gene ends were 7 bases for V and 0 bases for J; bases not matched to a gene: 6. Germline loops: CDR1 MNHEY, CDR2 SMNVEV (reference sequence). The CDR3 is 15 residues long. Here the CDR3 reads CASTLGTASYNEQFF. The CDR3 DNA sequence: TGTGCCAGCACCCTCGGGACAGCCTCCTACAATGAGCAGTTCTTC.

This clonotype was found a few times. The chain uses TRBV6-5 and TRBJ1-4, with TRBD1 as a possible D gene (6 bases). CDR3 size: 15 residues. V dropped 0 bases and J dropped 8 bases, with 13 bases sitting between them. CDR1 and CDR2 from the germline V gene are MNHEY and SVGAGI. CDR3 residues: CASSYSTGIGEKLFF. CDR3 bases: TGTGCCAGCAGTTACTCAACAGGGATTGGAGAAAAACTGTTTTTT.

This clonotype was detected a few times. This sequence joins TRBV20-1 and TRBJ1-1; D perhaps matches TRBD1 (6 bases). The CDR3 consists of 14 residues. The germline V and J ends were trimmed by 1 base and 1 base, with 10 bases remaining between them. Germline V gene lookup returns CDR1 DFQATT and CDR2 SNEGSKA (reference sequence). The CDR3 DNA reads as TGCAGTGCTAGAGCGGGACATGAGAACACTGAAGCTTTCTTT. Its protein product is CSARAGHENTEAFF.

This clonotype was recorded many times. This chain's CDR3 is CASSSRTSGLSSYEQYF. In DNA, the CDR3 is TGTGCCAGCAGTTCCCGGACTAGCGGGCTAAGCTCCTACGAGCAGTACTTC. This chain uses TRBV6-5 with TRBJ2-7, with TRBD2 identical over 11 bases. This CDR3 is built from 17 residues. The V gene's germline CDR1 is MNHEY and CDR2 SVGAGI. Losses at the gene ends were 4 bases for V and 0 bases for J; bases not matched to a gene: 8.

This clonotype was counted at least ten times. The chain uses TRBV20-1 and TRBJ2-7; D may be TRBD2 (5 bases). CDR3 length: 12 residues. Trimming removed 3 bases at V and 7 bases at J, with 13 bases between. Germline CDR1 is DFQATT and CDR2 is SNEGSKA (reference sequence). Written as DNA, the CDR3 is TGCAGTGCTAGCGGACTCGCGGATGAGCAGTACTTC. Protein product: CSASGLADEQYF.

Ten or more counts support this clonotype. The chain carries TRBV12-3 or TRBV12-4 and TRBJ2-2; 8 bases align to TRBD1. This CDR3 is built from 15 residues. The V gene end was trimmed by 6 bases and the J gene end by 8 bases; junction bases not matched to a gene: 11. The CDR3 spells CASSLHQGARGELFF. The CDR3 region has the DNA TGTGCCAGCAGCTTACATCAGGGGGCGCGAGGGGAGCTGTTTTTT.

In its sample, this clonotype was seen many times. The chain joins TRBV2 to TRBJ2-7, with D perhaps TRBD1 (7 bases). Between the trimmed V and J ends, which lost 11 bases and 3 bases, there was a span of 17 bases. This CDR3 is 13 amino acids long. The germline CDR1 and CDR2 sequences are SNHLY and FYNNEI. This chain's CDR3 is CADRQGLGYEQYF. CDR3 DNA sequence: TGTGCCGACAGACAGGGACTCGGCTACGAGCAGTACTTC.

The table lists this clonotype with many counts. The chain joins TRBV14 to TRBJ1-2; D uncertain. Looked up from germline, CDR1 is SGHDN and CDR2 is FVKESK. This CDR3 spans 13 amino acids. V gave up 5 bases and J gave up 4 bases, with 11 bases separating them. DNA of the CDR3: TGTGCCAGCAGCTCGGACGGGTCCTATGGCTACACCTTC. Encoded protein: CASSSDGSYGYTF.

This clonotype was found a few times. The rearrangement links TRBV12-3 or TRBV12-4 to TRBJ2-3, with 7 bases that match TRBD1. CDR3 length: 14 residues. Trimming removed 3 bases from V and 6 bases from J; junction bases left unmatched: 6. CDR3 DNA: TGTGCCAGCAGTTTCTTGACAGGGTCCGATACGCAGTATTTT. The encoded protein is CASSFLTGSDTQYF.

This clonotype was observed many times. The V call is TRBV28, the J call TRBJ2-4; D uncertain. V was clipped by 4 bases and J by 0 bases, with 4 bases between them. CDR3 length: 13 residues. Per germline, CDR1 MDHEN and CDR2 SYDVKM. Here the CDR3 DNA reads TGTGCCAGCAGTTCCTTAGCCAAAAACATTCAGTACTTC. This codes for CASSSLAKNIQYF.

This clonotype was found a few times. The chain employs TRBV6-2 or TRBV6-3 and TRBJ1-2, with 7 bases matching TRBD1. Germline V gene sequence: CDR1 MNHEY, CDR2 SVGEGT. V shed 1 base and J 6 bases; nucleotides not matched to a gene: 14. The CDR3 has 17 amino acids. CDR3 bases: TGTGCCAGCAGTTACTTTATGCCAGGGGGGCCTCGTGATGGCTACACCTTC. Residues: CASSYFMPGGPRDGYTF.

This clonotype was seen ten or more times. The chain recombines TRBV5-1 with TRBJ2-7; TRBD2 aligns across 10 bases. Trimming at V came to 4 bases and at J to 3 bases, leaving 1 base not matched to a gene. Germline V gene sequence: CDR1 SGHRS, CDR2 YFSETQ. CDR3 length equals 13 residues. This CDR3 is CASSTSGNYEQYF. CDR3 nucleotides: TGCGCCAGCAGCACTAGCGGGAACTACGAGCAGTACTTC.

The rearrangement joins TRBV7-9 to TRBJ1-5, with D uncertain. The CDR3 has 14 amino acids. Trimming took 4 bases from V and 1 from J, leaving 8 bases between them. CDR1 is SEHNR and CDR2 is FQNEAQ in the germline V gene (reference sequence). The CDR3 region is CASSSVLSNQPQHF. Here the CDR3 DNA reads TGTGCCAGCAGCTCGGTTTTGAGCAATCAGCCCCAGCATTTT.

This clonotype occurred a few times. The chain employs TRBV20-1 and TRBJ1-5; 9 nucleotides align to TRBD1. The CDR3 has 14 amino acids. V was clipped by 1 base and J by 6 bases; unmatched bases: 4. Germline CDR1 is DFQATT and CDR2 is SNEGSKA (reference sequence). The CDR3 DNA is TGCAGTGCTAGAGGGGACAGGGAGAGTCAGCCCCAGCATTTT. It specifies CSARGDRESQPQHF.

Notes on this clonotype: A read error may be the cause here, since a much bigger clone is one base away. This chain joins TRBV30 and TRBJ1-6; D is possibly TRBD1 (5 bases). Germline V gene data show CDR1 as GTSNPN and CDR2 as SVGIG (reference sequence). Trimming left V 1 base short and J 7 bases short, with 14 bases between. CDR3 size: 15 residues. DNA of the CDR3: TGTGCCTGGAGTGCACGACCAGGGTCGAATTCACCCCTCCACTTT. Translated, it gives CAWSARPGSNSPLHF.

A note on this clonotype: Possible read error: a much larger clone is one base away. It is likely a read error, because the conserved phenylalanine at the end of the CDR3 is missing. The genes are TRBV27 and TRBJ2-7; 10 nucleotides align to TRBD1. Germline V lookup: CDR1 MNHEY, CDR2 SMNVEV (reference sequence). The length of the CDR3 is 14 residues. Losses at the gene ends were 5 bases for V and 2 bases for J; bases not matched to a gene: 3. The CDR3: CASSRTGGAYEQYS. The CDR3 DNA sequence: TGTGCCAGCAGTAGGACAGGGGGAGCCTACGAGCAGTACTCC.

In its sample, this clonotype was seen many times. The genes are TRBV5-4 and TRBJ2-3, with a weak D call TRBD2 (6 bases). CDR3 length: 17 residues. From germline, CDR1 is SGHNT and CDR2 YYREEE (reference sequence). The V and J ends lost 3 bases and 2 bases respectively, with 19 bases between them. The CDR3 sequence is CASSYPPRDSVTDTQYF. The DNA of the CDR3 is TGTGCCAGCAGCTACCCTCCGCGGGACTCCGTCACAGATACGCAGTATTTT. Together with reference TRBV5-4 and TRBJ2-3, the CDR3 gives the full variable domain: ETGVTQSPTHLIKTRGQQVTLRCSSQSGHNTVSWYQQALGQGPQFIFQYYREEENGRGNFPPRFSGLQFPNYSSELNVNALELDDSALYLCASSYPPRDSVTDTQYFGPGTRLTVL.

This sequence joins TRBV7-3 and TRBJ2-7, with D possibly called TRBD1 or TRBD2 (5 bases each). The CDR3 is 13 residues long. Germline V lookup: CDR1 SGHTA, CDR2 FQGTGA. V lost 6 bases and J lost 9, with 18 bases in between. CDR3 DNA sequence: TGTGCCAGCAGTCTTCATCAGTCGGGACGGCAGTACTTC. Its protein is CASSLHQSGRQYF.

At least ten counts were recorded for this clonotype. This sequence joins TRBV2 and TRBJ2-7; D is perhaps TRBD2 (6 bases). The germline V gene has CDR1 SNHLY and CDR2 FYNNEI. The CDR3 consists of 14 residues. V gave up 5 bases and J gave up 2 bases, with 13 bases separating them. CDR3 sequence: CASSLAPGAYEQYF. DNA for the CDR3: TGTGCCAGCAGTTTAGCTCCGGGGGCCTACGAGCAGTACTTC.